One T cell receptor beta chain is described in this entry. Within the sample, other DNA sequences also encode this same CDR3. Assay: immunoSEQ multiplex PCR; the TCRdb copy retains only in-frame clones and omits some. The sample has more than 250,000 clones; 75% to 90% are singletons. Those who participated ranged in age from roughly 18 to 100 years and resided in about two dozen US areas. In assigning cohorts, the study relied on participant-reported clinical history. The data belong to a study of blood T cell repertoires in COVID-19. About the study: The United States, Italy and Spain were the sources of the acute and convalescent COVID-19 samples.

Sample: PBMCs or T cells enriched from blood (not recorded which). The sequence was obtained from a man aged 25 to 45 who had recovered from COVID-19.

Here the CDR3 DNA reads TGTGCCAGCAGCTTAGGGGGCGGAGGGCGGCCCCAGCATTTT. It yields the protein CASSLGGGGRPQHF. V usage is TRBV11-2 and J usage is TRBJ1-5, with a possible D match to TRBD1 (5 bases). Trimming removed 1 base at V and 9 bases at J, with 13 bases between. CDR1 and CDR2 from the germline V gene are SGHAT and FQNNGV. This CDR3 comprises 14 residues.